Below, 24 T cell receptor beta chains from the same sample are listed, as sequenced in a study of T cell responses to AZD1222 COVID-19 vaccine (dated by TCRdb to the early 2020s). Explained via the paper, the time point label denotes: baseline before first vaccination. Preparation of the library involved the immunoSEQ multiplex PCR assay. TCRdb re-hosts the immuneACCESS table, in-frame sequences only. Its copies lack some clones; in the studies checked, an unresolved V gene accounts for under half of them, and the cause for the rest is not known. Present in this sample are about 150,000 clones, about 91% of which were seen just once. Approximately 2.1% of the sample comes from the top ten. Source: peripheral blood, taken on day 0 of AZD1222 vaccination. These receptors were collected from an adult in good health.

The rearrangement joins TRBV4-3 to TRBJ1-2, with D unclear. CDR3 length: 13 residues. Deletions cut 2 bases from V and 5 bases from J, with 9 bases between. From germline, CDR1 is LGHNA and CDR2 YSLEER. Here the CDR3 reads CASSQNQGYGYTF. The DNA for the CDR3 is TGCGCCAGCAGCCAAAACCAAGGATATGGCTACACCTTC.

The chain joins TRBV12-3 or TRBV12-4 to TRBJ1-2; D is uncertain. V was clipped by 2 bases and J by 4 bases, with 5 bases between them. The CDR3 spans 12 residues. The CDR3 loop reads CASSLLAYGYTF. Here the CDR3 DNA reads TGTGCCAGCAGTTTACTGGCCTATGGCTACACCTTC.

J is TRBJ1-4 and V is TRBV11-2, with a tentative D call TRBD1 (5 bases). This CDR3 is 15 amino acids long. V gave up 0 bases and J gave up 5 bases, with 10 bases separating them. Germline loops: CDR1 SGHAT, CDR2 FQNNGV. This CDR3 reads CASSLDRGMNEKLFF. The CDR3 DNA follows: TGTGCCAGCAGCTTAGATCGGGGGATGAATGAAAAACTGTTTTTT.

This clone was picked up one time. CDR3 loop: CASSVASTGELFF. As DNA, the CDR3 is TGTGCCAGCAGCGTAGCCAGCACCGGGGAGCTGTTTTTT. J is TRBJ2-2 and V is TRBV9; no definite D call. CDR1 is SGDLS and CDR2 is YYNGEE in the germline V gene. Trimming cost V 0 bases and J 4 bases, with 4 bases left between them. The CDR3 covers 13 residues.

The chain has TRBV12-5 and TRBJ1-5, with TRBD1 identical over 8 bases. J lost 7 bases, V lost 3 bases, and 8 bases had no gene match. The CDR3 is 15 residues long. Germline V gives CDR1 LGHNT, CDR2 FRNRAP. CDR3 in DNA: TGTGCTAGTGGTTTCTCGACAGGGGACGGACAGCCCCAGCATTTT. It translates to CASGFSTGDGQPQHF.

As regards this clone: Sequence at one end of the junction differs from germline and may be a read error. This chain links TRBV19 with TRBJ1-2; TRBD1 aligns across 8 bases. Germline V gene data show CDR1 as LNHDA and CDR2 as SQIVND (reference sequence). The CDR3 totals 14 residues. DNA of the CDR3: TGTGCCAGTAGTTCGACAGGGGCGAACTACGGCTACACCTTC. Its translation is CASSSTGANYGYTF.

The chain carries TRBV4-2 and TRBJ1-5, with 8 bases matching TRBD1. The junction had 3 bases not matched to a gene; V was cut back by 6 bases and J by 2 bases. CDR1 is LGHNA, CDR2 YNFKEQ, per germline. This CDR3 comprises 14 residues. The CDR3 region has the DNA TGTGCCAGCAGTGGACAGGGTGGCAATCAGCCCCAGCATTTT. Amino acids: CASSGQGGNQPQHF.

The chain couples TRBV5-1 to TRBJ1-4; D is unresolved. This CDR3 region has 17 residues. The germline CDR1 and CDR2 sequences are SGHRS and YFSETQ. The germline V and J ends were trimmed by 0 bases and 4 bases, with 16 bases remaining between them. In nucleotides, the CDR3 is TGCGCCAGCAGCTTGGACGTGCAAAGGCCGCGTAATGAAAAACTGTTTTTT. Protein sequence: CASSLDVQRPRNEKLFF.

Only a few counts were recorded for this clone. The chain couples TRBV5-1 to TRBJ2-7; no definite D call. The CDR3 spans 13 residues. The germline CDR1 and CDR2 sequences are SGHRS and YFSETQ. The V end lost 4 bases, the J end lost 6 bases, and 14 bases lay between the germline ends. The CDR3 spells CASSGFNLGEQYF. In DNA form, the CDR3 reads TGCGCCAGCAGCGGTTTTAATTTAGGCGAGCAGTACTTC.

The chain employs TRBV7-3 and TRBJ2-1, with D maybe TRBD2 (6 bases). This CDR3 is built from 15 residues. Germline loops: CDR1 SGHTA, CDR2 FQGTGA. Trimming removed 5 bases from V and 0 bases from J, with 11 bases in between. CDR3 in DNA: TGTGCCAGCAGCGCGTCCGGGGGCTCCTACAATGAGCAGTTCTTC. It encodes CASSASGGSYNEQFF.

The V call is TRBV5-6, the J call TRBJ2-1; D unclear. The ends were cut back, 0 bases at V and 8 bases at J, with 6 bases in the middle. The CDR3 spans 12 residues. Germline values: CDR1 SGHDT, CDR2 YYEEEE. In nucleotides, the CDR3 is TGTGCCAGCAGCTTGGGGGGTCATGAGCAGTTCTTC. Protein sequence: CASSLGGHEQFF.

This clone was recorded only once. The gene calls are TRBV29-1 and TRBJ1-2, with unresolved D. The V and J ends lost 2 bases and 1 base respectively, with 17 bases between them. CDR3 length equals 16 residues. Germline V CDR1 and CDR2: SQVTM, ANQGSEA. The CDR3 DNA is TGCAGCGTTGAAAAGGAGGGCAGCGTTTATAACTATGGCTACACCTTC. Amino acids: CSVEKEGSVYNYGYTF.

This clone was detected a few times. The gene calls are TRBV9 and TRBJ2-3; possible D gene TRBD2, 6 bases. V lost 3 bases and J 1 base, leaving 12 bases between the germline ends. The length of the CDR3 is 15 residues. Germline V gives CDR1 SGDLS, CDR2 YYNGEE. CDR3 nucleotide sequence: TGTGCCAGCAGCGGTATAGCGGCCCGCACAGATACGCAGTATTTT. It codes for CASSGIAARTDTQYF. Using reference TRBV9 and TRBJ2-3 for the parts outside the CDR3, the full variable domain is DSGVTQTPKHLITATGQRVTLRCSPRSGDLSVYWYQQSLDQGLQFLIQYYNGEERAKGNILERFSAQQFPDLHSELNLSSLELGDSALYFCASSGIAARTDTQYFGPGTRLTVL.

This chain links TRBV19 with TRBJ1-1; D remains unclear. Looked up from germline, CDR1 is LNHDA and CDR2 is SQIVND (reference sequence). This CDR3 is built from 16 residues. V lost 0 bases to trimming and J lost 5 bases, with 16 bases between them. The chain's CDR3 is CASSIDIGSGGTEAFF. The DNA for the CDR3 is TGTGCCAGTAGTATAGATATAGGTTCGGGTGGGACTGAAGCTTTCTTT.

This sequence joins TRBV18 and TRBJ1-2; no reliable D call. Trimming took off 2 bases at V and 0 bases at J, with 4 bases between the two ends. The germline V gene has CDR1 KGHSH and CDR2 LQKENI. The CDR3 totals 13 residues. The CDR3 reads CASSPGSNYGYTF. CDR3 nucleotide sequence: TGTGCCAGCTCACCAGGATCTAACTATGGCTACACCTTC.

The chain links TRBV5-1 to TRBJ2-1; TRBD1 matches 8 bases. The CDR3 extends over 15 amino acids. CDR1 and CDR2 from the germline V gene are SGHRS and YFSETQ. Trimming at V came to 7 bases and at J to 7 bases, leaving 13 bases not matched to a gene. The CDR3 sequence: CASSLEGQGLNEQFF. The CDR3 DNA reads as TGCGCCAGCTCTTTAGAAGGACAGGGTTTGAATGAGCAGTTCTTC.

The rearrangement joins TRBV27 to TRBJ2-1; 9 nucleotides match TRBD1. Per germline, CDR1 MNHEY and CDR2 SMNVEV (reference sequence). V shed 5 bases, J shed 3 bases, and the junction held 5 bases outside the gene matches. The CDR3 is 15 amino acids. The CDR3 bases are TGTGCCAGCAGTCCATGGACAGGGGTCTACAATGAGCAGTTCTTC. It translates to CASSPWTGVYNEQFF.

The CDR3 region is CASSLVGDYPVYNEQFF. Here the CDR3 DNA reads TGTGCCAGCAGTTTAGTGGGCGACTACCCCGTTTACAATGAGCAGTTCTTC. The rearrangement joins TRBV28 to TRBJ2-1; D may be TRBD2 (5 bases). Trimming pared 2 bases from V and 4 bases from J, leaving 18 bases between. Germline V gene data show CDR1 as MDHEN and CDR2 as SYDVKM. CDR3 length equals 17 residues.

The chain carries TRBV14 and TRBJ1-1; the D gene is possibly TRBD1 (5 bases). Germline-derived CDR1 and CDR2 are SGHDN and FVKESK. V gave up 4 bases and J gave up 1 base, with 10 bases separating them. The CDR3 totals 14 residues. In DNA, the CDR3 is TGTGCCAGCAGCCGAACCGACAGGAACACTGAAGCTTTCTTT. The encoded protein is CASSRTDRNTEAFF. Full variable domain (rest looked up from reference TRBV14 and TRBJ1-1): EAGVTQFPSHSVIEKGQTVTLRCDPISGHDNLYWYRRVMGKEIKFLLHFVKESKQDESGMPNNRFLAERTGGTYSTLKVQPAELEDSGVYFCASSRTDRNTEAFFGQGTRLTVV.

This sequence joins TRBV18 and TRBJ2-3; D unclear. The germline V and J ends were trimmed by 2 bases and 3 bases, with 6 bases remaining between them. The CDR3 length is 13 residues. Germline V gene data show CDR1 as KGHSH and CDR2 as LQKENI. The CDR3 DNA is TGTGCCAGCTCACCAGAACAGACAGATACGCAGTATTTT. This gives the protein CASSPEQTDTQYF.

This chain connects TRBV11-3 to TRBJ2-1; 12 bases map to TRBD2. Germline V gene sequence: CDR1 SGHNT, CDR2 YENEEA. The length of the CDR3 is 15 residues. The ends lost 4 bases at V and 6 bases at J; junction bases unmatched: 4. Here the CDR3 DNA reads TGTGCCAGCAGCTCCCGACTAGCGGGAGTCAATGAGCAGTTCTTC. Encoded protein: CASSSRLAGVNEQFF.

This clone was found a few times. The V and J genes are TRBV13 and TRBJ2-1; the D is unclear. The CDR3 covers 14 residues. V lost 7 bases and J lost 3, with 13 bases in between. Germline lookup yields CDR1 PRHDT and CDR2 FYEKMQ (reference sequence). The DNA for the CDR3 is TGTGCCAGCACTCTCCCGGCAGTCTACAATGAGCAGTTCTTC. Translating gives CASTLPAVYNEQFF.

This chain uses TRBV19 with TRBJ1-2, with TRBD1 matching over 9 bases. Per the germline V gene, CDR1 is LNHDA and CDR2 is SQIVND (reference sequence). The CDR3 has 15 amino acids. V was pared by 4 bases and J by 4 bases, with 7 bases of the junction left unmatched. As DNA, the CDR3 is TGTGCCAGTAGTAGAACAGGGGGCGAGGTCTATGGCTACACCTTC. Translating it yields CASSRTGGEVYGYTF. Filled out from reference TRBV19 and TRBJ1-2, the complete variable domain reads DGGITQSPKYLFRKEGQNVTLSCEQNLNHDAMYWYRQDPGQGLRLIYYSQIVNDFQKGDIAEGYSVSREKKESFPLTVTSAQKNPTAFYLCASSRTGGEVYGYTFGSGTRLTVV.

DNA of the CDR3: TGTGCCAGCAGGGTAGCGGCCGGCAATGAGCAGTTCTTC. Translation gives CASRVAAGNEQFF. V usage is TRBV12-3 or TRBV12-4 and J usage is TRBJ2-1; D is possibly TRBD2 (6 bases). Trimming took off 6 bases at V and 6 bases at J, with 12 bases between the two ends. The CDR3 is made up of 13 amino acids.